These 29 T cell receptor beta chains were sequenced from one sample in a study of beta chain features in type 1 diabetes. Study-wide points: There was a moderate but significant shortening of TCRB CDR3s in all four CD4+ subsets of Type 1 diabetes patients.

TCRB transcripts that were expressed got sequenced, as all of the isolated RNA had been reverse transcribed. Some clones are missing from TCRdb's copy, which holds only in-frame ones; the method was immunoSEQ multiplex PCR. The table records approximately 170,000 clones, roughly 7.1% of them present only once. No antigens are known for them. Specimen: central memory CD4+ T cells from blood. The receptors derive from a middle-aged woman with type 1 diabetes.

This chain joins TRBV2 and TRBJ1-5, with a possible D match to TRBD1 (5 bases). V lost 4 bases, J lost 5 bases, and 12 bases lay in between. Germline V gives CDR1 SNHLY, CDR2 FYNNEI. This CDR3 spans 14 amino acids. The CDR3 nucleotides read TGTGCCAGCAGTGGGCAGGGAGGGCATCAGCCCCAGCATTTT. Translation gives CASSGQGGHQPQHF.

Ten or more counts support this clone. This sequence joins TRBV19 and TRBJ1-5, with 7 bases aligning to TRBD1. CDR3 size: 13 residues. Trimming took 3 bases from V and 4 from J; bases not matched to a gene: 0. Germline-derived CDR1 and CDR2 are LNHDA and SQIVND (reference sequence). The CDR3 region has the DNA TGTGCCAGTAGTATGACAGGGAATCAGCCCCAGCATTTT. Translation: CASSMTGNQPQHF.

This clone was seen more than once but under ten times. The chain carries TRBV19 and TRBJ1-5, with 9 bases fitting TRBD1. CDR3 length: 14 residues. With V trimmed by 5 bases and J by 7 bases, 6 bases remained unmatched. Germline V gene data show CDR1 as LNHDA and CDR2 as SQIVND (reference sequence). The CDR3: CASSGTGTGQPQHF. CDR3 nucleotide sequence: TGTGCCAGTAGTGGGACAGGGACGGGGCAGCCCCAGCATTTT. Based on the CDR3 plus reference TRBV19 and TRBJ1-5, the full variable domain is DGGITQSPKYLFRKEGQNVTLSCEQNLNHDAMYWYRQDPGQGLRLIYYSQIVNDFQKGDIAEGYSVSREKKESFPLTVTSAQKNPTAFYLCASSGTGTGQPQHFGDGTRLSIL.

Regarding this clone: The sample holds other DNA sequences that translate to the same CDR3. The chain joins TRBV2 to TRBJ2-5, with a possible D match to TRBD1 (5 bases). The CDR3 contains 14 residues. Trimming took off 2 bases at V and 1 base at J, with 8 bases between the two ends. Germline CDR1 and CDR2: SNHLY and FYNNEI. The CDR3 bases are TGTGCCAGCAGTGAATTGACAGTCCAAGAGACCCAGTACTTC. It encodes CASSELTVQETQYF.

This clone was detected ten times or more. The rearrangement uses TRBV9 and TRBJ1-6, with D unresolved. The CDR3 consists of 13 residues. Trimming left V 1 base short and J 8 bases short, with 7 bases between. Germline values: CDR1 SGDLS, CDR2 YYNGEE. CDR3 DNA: TGTGCCAGCAGCGTAAACCAGGATTCACCCCTCCACTTT. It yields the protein CASSVNQDSPLHF. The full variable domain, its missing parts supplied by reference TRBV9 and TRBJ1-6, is DSGVTQTPKHLITATGQRVTLRCSPRSGDLSVYWYQQSLDQGLQFLIQYYNGEERAKGNILERFSAQQFPDLHSELNLSSLELGDSALYFCASSVNQDSPLHFGNGTRLTVT.

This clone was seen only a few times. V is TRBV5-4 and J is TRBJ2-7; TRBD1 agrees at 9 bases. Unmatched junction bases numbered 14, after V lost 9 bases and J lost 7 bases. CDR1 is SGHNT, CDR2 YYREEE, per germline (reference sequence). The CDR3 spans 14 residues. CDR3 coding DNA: TGTGCCACCCACCAGGGGGACAGGGCGAGGGAGCAGTACTTC. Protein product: CATHQGDRAREQYF.

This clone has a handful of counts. CDR3: CASSLNSETQYF. The CDR3 bases are TGTGCCAGCAGCTTGAATTCGGAGACCCAGTACTTC. The chain recombines TRBV5-4 with TRBJ2-5; D ambiguous. Trimming stripped 1 base from V and 5 bases from J, with 6 bases between. Germline V gives CDR1 SGHNT, CDR2 YYREEE (reference sequence). CDR3 length: 12 amino acids.

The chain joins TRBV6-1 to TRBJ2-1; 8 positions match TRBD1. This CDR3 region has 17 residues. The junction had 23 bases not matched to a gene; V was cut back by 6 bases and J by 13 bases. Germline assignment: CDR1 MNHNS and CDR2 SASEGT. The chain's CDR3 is CASRESGGARSGPQQFF. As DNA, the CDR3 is TGTGCCAGCAGAGAATCAGGGGGCGCCCGATCGGGTCCTCAACAGTTCTTC.

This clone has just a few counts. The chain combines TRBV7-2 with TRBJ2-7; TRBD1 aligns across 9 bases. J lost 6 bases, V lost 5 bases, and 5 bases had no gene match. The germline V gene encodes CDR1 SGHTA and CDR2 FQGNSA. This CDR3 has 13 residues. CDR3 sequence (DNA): TGTGCCAGCAGCCCAGGGACAGGGCGCGAGCAGTACTTC. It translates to CASSPGTGREQYF.

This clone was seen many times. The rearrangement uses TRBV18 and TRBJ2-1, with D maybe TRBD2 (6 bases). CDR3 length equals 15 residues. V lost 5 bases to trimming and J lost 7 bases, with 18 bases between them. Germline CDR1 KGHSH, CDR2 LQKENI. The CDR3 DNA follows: TGTGCCAGCTCAGCGGGGAGACTCTTTGGGAATGAGCAGTTCTTC. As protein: CASSAGRLFGNEQFF.

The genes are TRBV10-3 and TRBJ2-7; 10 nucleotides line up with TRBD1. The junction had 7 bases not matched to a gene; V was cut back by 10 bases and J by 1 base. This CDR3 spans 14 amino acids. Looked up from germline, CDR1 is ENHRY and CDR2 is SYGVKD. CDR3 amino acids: CASLRDRGSYEQYF. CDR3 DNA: TGTGCCAGCCTCCGGGACAGGGGATCCTACGAGCAGTACTTC.

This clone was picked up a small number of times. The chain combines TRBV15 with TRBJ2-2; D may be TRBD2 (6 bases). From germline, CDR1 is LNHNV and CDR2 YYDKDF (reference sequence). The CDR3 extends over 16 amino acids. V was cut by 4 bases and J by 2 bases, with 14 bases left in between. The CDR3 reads CATSTRDFLNTGELFF. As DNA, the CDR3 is TGTGCCACCAGCACACGGGACTTTCTCAACACCGGGGAGCTGTTTTTT.

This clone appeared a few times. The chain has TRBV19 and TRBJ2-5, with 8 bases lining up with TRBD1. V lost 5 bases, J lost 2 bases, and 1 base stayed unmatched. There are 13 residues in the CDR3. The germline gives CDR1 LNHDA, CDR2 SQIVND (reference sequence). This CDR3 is CASSGQGQETQYF. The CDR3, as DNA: TGTGCCAGTAGTGGACAGGGTCAAGAGACCCAGTACTTC.

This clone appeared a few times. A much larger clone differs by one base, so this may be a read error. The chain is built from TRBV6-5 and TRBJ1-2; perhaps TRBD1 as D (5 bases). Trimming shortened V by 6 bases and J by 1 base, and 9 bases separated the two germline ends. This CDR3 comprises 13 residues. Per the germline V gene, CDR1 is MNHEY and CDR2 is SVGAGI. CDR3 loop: CASSPTVNYGYTF. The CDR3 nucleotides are TGTGCCAGCAGCCCGACAGTTAACTATGGCTACACCTTC.

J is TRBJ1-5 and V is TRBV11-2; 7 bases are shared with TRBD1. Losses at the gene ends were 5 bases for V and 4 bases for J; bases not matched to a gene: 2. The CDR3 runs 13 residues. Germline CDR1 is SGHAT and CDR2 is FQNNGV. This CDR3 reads CASSPGQNQPQHF. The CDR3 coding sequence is TGTGCCAGCAGCCCGGGACAGAATCAGCCCCAGCATTTT.

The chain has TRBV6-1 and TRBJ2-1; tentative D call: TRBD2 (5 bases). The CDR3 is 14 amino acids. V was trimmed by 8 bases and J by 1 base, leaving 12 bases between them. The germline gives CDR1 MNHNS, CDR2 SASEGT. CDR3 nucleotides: TGTGCCAGCCGCCCTGGACTTTCCTACAATGAGCAGTTCTTC. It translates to CASRPGLSYNEQFF.

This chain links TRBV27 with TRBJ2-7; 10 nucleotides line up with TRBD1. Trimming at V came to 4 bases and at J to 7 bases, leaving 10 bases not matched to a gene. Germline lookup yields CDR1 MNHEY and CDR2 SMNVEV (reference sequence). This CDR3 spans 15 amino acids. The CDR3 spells CASSSPGQGIGEQYF. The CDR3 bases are TGTGCCAGCAGTTCGCCGGGACAGGGGATAGGGGAGCAGTACTTC.

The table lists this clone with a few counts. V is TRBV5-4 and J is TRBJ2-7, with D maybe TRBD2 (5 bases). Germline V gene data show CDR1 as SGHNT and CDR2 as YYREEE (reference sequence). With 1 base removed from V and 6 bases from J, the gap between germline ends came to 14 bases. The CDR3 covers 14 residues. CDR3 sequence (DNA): TGTGCCAGCAGCTTGCCCCATTATGAGGGCGAGCAGTACTTC. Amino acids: CASSLPHYEGEQYF.

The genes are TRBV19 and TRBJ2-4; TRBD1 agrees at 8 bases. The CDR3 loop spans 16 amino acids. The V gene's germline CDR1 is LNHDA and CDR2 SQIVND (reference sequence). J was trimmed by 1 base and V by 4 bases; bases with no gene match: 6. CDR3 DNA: TGTGCCAGTAGTACGACAGGGGCCGCCGCCAAAAACATTCAGTACTTC. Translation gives CASSTTGAAAKNIQYF.

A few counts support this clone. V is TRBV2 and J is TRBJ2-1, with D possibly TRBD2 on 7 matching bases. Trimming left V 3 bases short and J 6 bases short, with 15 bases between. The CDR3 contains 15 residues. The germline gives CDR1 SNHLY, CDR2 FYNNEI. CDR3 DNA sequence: TGTGCCAGCAGTGAGGGACGCGGGGGCTTCAATGAGCAGTTCTTC. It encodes CASSEGRGGFNEQFF. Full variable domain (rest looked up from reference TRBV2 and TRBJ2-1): EPEVTQTPSHQVTQMGQEVILRCVPISNHLYFYWYRQILGQKVEFLVSFYNNEISEKSEIFDDQFSVERPDGSNFTLKIRSTKLEDSAMYFCASSEGRGGFNEQFFGPGTRLTVL.

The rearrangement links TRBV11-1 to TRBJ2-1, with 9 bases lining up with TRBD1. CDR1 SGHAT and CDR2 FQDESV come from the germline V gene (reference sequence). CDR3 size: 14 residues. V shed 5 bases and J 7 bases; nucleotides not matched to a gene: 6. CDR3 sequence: CASSPRTGENEQFF. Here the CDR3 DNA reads TGTGCCAGCAGCCCACGGACAGGGGAGAATGAGCAGTTCTTC.

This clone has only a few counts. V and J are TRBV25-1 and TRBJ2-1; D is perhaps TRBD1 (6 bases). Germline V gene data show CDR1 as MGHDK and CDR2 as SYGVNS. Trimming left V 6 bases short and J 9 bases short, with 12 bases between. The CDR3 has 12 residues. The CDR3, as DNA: TGTGCCAGCAGCTACAGGGTCAGTGAGCAGTTCTTC. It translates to CASSYRVSEQFF.

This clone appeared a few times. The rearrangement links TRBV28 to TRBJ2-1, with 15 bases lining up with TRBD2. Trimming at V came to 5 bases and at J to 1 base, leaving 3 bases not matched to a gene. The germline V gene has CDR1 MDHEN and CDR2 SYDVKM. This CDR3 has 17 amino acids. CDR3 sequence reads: CASSEGLAGGSYNEQFF. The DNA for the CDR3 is TGTGCCAGCAGTGAGGGACTAGCGGGGGGATCCTACAATGAGCAGTTCTTC. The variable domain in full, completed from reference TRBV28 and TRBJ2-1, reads DVKVTQSSRYLVKRTGEKVFLECVQDMDHENMFWYRQDPGLGLRLIYFSYDVKMKEKGDIPEGYSVSREKKERFSLILESASTNQTSMYLCASSEGLAGGSYNEQFFGPGTRLTVL.

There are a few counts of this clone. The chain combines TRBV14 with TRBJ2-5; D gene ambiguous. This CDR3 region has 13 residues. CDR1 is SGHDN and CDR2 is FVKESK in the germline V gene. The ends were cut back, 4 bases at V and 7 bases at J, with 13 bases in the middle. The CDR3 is CASSLGQIRTQYF. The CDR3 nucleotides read TGTGCCAGCAGCCTGGGCCAGATCAGGACCCAGTACTTC.

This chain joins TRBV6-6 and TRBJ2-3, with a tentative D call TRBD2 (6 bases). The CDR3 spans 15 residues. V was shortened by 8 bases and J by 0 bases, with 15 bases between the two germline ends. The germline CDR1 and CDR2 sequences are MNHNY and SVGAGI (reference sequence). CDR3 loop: CASVGGVGSTDTQYF. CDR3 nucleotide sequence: TGTGCCAGCGTGGGGGGAGTGGGAAGCACAGATACGCAGTATTTT.

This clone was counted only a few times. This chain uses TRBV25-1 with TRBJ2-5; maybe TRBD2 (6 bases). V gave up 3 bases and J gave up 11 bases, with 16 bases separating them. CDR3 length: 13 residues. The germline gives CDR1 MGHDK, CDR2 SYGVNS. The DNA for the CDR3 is TGTGCCAGCAGTGACGCCCTCTCGGGAGAGCAGTACTTC. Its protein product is CASSDALSGEQYF. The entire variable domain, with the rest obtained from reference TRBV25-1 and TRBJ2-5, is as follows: EADIYQTPRYLVIGTGKKITLECSQTMGHDKMYWYQQDPGMELHLIHYSYGVNSTEKGDLSSESTVSRIRTEHFPLTLESARPSHTSQYLCASSDALSGEQYFGPGTRLLVL.

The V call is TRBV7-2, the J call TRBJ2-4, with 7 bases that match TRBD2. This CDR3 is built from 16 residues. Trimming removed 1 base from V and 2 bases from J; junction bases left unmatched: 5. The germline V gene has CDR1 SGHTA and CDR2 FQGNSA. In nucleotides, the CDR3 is TGTGCCAGCAGCTTAGGCCGGCGGGAGTCCAAAAACATTCAGTACTTC. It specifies CASSLGRRESKNIQYF.

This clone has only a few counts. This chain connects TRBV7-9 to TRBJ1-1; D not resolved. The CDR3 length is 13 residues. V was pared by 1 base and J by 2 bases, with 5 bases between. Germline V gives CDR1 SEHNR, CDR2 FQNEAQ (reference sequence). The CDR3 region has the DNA TGTGCCAGCAGCTTAGTAATAAACACTGAAGCTTTCTTT. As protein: CASSLVINTEAFF.

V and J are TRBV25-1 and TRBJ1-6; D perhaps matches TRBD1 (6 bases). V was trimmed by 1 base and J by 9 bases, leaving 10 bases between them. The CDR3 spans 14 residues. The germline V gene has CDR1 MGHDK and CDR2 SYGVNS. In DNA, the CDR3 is TGTGCCAGCAGTGAATTTACAGGGAGTTCACCCCTCCACTTT. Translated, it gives CASSEFTGSSPLHF.